The rows below give T cell receptor beta chains drawn from one sample of a study of cytomegalovirus exposure and HLA in healthy donors. Clones were sequenced by immunoSEQ multiplex PCR, and TCRdb holds only the in-frame ones, with some missing. The sample holds under 200,000 clones, roughly 80% seen once. Sample: PBMCs. The receptors derive from a male donor in good health and CMV-seropositive. The CDR3 runs from the conserved cysteine through the conserved F or W. Fields, in order: J gene, D gene, clone size, V gene, CDR3 protein, CDR3 DNA. D genes are given only for firm matches. Rows may omit the clone size; those that give it use once, few, many or a size class.

J gene: TRBJ1-1; D gene: -; clone size: -; V gene: TRBV7-2; CDR3 protein: CASSREGLNTEAFF; CDR3 DNA: TGTGCCAGCAGCCGGGAGGGACTGAACACTGAAGCTTTCTTT
J gene: TRBJ2-1; D gene: TRBD1; clone size: -; V gene: TRBV7-6; CDR3 protein: CASSFRQGAYNEQFF; CDR3 DNA: TGTGCCAGCAGCTTTCGACAGGGGGCATACAATGAGCAGTTCTTC
J gene: TRBJ1-5; D gene: TRBD1; clone size: -; V gene: TRBV7-8; CDR3 protein: CASSINSQGNSNQPQHF; CDR3 DNA: TGTGCCAGCAGCATCAATTCACAGGGGAATAGCAATCAGCCCCAGCATTTT
J gene: TRBJ2-1; D gene: TRBD1; clone size: -; V gene: TRBV27; CDR3 protein: CASSTLGTGRFYEQFF; CDR3 DNA: TGTGCCAGCAGTACCCTCGGGACAGGGAGGTTCTATGAGCAGTTCTTC
J gene: TRBJ2-1; D gene: -; clone size: -; V gene: TRBV5-1; CDR3 protein: CASNPRGGFYNEQFF; CDR3 DNA: TGCGCCAGCAACCCGAGAGGGGGATTCTACAATGAGCAGTTCTTC
J gene: TRBJ2-5; D gene: -; clone size: -; V gene: TRBV7-2; CDR3 protein: CASRWPGVQETQYF; CDR3 DNA: TGTGCCAGCAGATGGCCGGGAGTCCAAGAGACCCAGTACTTC
J gene: TRBJ2-3; D gene: -; clone size: -; V gene: TRBV6-5; CDR3 protein: CASSYSTGPRTDTQYF; CDR3 DNA: TGTGCCAGCAGTTACAGTACAGGGCCCCGCACAGATACGCAGTATTTT
J gene: TRBJ1-1; D gene: -; clone size: -; V gene: TRBV6-6; CDR3 protein: CASSLVPNTEAFF; CDR3 DNA: TGTGCCAGCAGTTTAGTTCCGAACACTGAAGCTTTCTTT
J gene: TRBJ2-7; D gene: TRBD2; clone size: -; V gene: TRBV28; CDR3 protein: CASSFPSGSSYEQYF; CDR3 DNA: TGTGCCAGCAGTTTCCCTAGCGGGAGCTCCTACGAGCAGTACTTC
J gene: TRBJ2-2; D gene: -; clone size: -; V gene: TRBV11-3; CDR3 protein: CASSILGGTGELFF; CDR3 DNA: TGTGCCAGCAGCATACTAGGGGGCACCGGGGAGCTGTTTTTT
J gene: TRBJ2-1; D gene: -; clone size: -; V gene: TRBV19; CDR3 protein: CASTRGSRQYNEQFF; CDR3 DNA: TGTGCCAGTACCCGGGGGTCTAGACAGTACAATGAGCAGTTCTTC
J gene: TRBJ2-3; D gene: -; clone size: -; V gene: TRBV11-2; CDR3 protein: CASSPSEDTQYF; CDR3 DNA: TGTGCCAGCAGCCCGAGTGAGGATACGCAGTATTTT
J gene: TRBJ2-7; D gene: TRBD2; clone size: -; V gene: TRBV6-1; CDR3 protein: CASQKAGVREQYF; CDR3 DNA: TGTGCCAGCCAGAAAGCGGGAGTACGTGAGCAGTACTTC
J gene: TRBJ2-1; D gene: -; clone size: -; V gene: TRBV7-7; CDR3 protein: CASSVQGQGGRQFF; CDR3 DNA: TGTGCCAGCAGCGTCCAGGGCCAGGGGGGTAGGCAGTTCTTC
J gene: TRBJ1-6; D gene: -; clone size: few; V gene: TRBV19; CDR3 protein: CASSAGSTGSPLHF; CDR3 DNA: TGTGCCAGTAGTGCCGGGAGTACGGGTTCACCCCTCCACTTT
J gene: TRBJ1-1; D gene: -; clone size: -; V gene: TRBV28; CDR3 protein: CASRYLVGALNTEAFF; CDR3 DNA: TGTGCCAGCAGGTACTTAGTAGGGGCCCTGAACACTGAAGCTTTCTTT
J gene: TRBJ2-1; D gene: -; clone size: -; V gene: TRBV4-1; CDR3 protein: CASSPRDTSSSYNEQFF; CDR3 DNA: TGCGCCAGCAGCCCACGGGACACTTCAAGCTCCTACAATGAGCAGTTCTTC
J gene: TRBJ2-2; D gene: -; clone size: -; V gene: TRBV7-9; CDR3 protein: CASSPAGPDTGELFF; CDR3 DNA: TGTGCCAGCAGCCCCGCAGGGCCTGACACCGGGGAGCTGTTTTTT
J gene: TRBJ1-2; D gene: TRBD1; clone size: once; V gene: TRBV5-4; CDR3 protein: CASSPRGPLTGYTF; CDR3 DNA: TGTGCCAGCAGCCCCAGGGGGCCCTTAACTGGCTACACCTTC
J gene: TRBJ1-3; D gene: -; clone size: -; V gene: TRBV18; CDR3 protein: CASSPNARAPRSGNTIYF; CDR3 DNA: TGTGCCAGCTCACCCAACGCCAGGGCGCCTCGCTCTGGAAACACCATATATTTT
J gene: TRBJ2-4; D gene: -; clone size: -; V gene: TRBV15; CDR3 protein: CATSRVPTGSGKNIQYF; CDR3 DNA: TGTGCCACCAGCAGAGTTCCAACAGGGTCAGGGAAAAACATTCAGTACTTC
J gene: TRBJ2-7; D gene: TRBD2; clone size: -; V gene: TRBV18; CDR3 protein: CATRTSGAPYEQYF; CDR3 DNA: TGTGCCACCCGGACTAGCGGGGCCCCCTACGAGCAGTACTTC
J gene: TRBJ2-7; D gene: TRBD1; clone size: -; V gene: TRBV4-3; CDR3 protein: CASSQNRGFVYEQYF; CDR3 DNA: TGCGCCAGCAGCCAAAACAGGGGGTTTGTGTACGAGCAGTACTTC
J gene: TRBJ2-5; D gene: TRBD2; clone size: -; V gene: TRBV29-1; CDR3 protein: CSVDGGGKGETQYF; CDR3 DNA: TGCAGCGTTGATGGGGGGGGGAAAGGGGAGACCCAGTACTTC
J gene: TRBJ2-3; D gene: TRBD1; clone size: -; V gene: TRBV10-2; CDR3 protein: CASRGQGNADTQYF; CDR3 DNA: TGCGCCAGCAGGGGACAGGGAAATGCAGATACGCAGTATTTT
J gene: TRBJ1-1; D gene: -; clone size: -; V gene: TRBV9; CDR3 protein: CASSTPPEGLNTEAFF; CDR3 DNA: TGTGCCAGCAGCACCCCCCCGGAGGGTTTGAACACTGAAGCTTTCTTT
J gene: TRBJ1-4; D gene: TRBD1; clone size: -; V gene: TRBV19; CDR3 protein: CASSGQGQEKLFF; CDR3 DNA: TGTGCCAGTAGTGGACAGGGGCAGGAAAAACTGTTTTTT
J gene: TRBJ2-7; D gene: TRBD1; clone size: -; V gene: TRBV7-8; CDR3 protein: CASSSSPGQVDYEQYF; CDR3 DNA: TGTGCCAGCAGCTCATCACCGGGACAGGTGGACTACGAGCAGTACTTC
J gene: TRBJ1-5; D gene: TRBD1; clone size: few; V gene: TRBV19; CDR3 protein: CASSIRAGGFNQPQHF; CDR3 DNA: TGTGCCAGTAGTATTAGGGCAGGGGGCTTCAATCAGCCCCAGCATTTT
J gene: TRBJ1-2; D gene: -; clone size: -; V gene: TRBV18; CDR3 protein: CASSVQDGYTF; CDR3 DNA: TGTGCCAGCTCAGTACAGGATGGCTACACCTTC
J gene: TRBJ1-4; D gene: -; clone size: once; V gene: TRBV18; CDR3 protein: CASSLTSGAPNEKLFF; CDR3 DNA: TGTGCCAGCTCACTTACCTCAGGGGCTCCTAATGAAAAACTGTTTTTT
J gene: TRBJ2-7; D gene: TRBD1; clone size: -; V gene: TRBV25-1; CDR3 protein: CASRGQSYEQYF; CDR3 DNA: TGTGCCAGCAGGGGACAGAGCTACGAGCAGTACTTC
J gene: TRBJ2-7; D gene: -; clone size: -; V gene: TRBV7-8; CDR3 protein: CASSAVNYEQYF; CDR3 DNA: TGTGCCAGCAGCGCGGTAAACTACGAGCAGTACTTC
J gene: TRBJ2-5; D gene: TRBD1; clone size: -; V gene: TRBV5-1; CDR3 protein: CASSTGQLHQETQYF; CDR3 DNA: TGCGCCAGCAGCACGGGACAGCTACATCAAGAGACCCAGTACTTC
J gene: TRBJ1-1; D gene: -; clone size: few; V gene: TRBV28; CDR3 protein: CASSFPLLNTEAFF; CDR3 DNA: TGTGCCAGCAGTTTCCCCCTTTTGAACACTGAAGCTTTCTTT
J gene: TRBJ2-1; D gene: -; clone size: -; V gene: TRBV19; CDR3 protein: CASSKNFYNEQFF; CDR3 DNA: TGTGCCAGTAGTAAAAACTTCTACAATGAGCAGTTCTTC
J gene: TRBJ2-7; D gene: TRBD1; clone size: -; V gene: TRBV4-3; CDR3 protein: CASSPGTGSYEQYF; CDR3 DNA: TGCGCCAGCAGCCCGGGGACAGGGAGCTACGAGCAGTACTTC
J gene: TRBJ1-1; D gene: -; clone size: once; V gene: TRBV18; CDR3 protein: CASSPYDGERNTEAFF; CDR3 DNA: TGTGCCAGCTCACCATATGACGGGGAGAGGAACACTGAAGCTTTCTTT
J gene: TRBJ2-7; D gene: -; clone size: -; V gene: TRBV5-1; CDR3 protein: CASRAADGVTYEQYF; CDR3 DNA: TGCGCCAGCAGAGCCGCGGACGGGGTTACCTACGAGCAGTACTTC
J gene: TRBJ2-1; D gene: -; clone size: once; V gene: TRBV5-4; CDR3 protein: CASSLGSSYNEQFF; CDR3 DNA: TGTGCCAGCAGTCTCGGGAGCTCCTACAATGAGCAGTTCTTC
J gene: TRBJ2-7; D gene: -; clone size: -; V gene: TRBV28; CDR3 protein: CASSMTYEQYF; CDR3 DNA: TGTGCCAGCAGTATGACATACGAGCAGTACTTC
J gene: TRBJ1-5; D gene: -; clone size: once; V gene: TRBV6-5; CDR3 protein: CASGSVATQHF; CDR3 DNA: TGTGCCAGTGGGAGCGTTGCGACCCAGCATTTT
J gene: TRBJ1-2; D gene: -; clone size: -; V gene: TRBV2; CDR3 protein: CASSEDRAYGYTF; CDR3 DNA: TGTGCCAGCAGTGAAGACAGGGCATATGGCTACACCTTC
J gene: TRBJ2-1; D gene: TRBD2; clone size: -; V gene: TRBV7-2; CDR3 protein: CASSFLAGGNEQFF; CDR3 DNA: TGTGCCAGCAGCTTTCTAGCGGGAGGCAATGAGCAGTTCTTC
J gene: TRBJ2-5; D gene: TRBD1; clone size: -; V gene: TRBV5-1; CDR3 protein: CASSLSGQGETQYF; CDR3 DNA: TGCGCCAGCAGCTTGAGCGGACAGGGAGAGACCCAGTACTTC
J gene: TRBJ1-5; D gene: -; clone size: -; V gene: TRBV7-9; CDR3 protein: CASSGGGQPQHF; CDR3 DNA: TGTGCCAGCAGTGGGGGAGGTCAGCCCCAGCATTTT
J gene: TRBJ2-7; D gene: -; clone size: -; V gene: TRBV6-6; CDR3 protein: CASKSGGLYYEQYF; CDR3 DNA: TGTGCCAGCAAATCTGGCGGACTATACTACGAGCAGTACTTC
J gene: TRBJ2-3; D gene: -; clone size: -; V gene: TRBV9; CDR3 protein: CASSVSTNPPLDTQYF; CDR3 DNA: TGTGCCAGCAGCGTATCGACTAACCCCCCTCTAGATACGCAGTATTTT